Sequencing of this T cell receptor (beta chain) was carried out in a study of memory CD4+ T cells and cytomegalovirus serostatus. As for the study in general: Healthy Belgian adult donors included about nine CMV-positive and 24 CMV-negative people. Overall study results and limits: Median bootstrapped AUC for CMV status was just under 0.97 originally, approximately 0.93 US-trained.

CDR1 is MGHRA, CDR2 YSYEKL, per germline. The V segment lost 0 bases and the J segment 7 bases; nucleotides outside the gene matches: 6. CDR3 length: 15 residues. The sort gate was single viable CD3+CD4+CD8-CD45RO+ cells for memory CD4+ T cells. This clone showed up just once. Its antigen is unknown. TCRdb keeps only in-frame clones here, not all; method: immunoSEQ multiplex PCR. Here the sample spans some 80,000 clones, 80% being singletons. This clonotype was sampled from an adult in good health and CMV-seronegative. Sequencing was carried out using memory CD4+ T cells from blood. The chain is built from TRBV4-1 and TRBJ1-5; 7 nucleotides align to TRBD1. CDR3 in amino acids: CASSQDDRDGQPQHF. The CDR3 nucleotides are TGCGCCAGCAGCCAAGATGACAGGGATGGGCAGCCCCAGCATTTT.